This T cell receptor (beta chain) was captured in a study of blood T cell repertoires in COVID-19. Study as a whole: Samples came from the United States, Italy and Spain, spanning acute and convalescent COVID-19. Sources were T cells, B-cell-depleted T cells, or PBMCs; the material itself was cDNA or gDNA.

Seattle patients were enrolled during active infection and followed longitudinally. This clone was picked up a small number of times. In the original analysis: Amplification of reference gene primers provided the estimated nucleated cell counts. This table comes from immunoSEQ multiplex PCR, and its TCRdb copy is limited to in-frame clones, with some not included. V and J calls and clone size are as listed in that table; D and trimming were resolved from the DNA. In the table there are about 160,000 clones, 82% of which are singletons. The CDR3 has 16 residues. The rearrangement joins TRBV21-1 to TRBJ2-1; the tabulated D call, TRBD2, remains unverified against the DNA. TRBV21-1 is designated a pseudogene. The sample was peripheral blood. The TCR was taken from a woman aged 40 to 50 with COVID-19, enrolled during active disease. CDR3 DNA: TGTGCCAGCAGTACCGGGACTAGCGGGACGAACAATGAGCAGTTCTTC. Protein sequence: CASSTGTSGTNNEQFF.